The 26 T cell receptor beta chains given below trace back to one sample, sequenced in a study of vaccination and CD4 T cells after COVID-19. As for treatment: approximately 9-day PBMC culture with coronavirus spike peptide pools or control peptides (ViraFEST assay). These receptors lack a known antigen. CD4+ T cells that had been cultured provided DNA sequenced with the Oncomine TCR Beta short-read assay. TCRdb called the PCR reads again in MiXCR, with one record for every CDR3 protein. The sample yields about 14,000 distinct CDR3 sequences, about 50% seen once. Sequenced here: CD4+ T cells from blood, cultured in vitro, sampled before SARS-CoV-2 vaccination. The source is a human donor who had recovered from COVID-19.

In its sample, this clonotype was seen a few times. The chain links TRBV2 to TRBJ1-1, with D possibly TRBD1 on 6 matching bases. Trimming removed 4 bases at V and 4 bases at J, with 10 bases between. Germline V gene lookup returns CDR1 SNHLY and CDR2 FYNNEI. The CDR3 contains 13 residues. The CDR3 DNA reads TGTGCCAGCAGTGCTCAGGGGCCCACTGAAGCTTTCTTT. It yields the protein CASSAQGPTEAFF. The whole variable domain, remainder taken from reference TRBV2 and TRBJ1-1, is EPEVTQTPSHQVTQMGQEVILRCVPISNHLYFYWYRQILGQKVEFLVSFYNNEISEKSEIFDDQFSVERPDGSNFTLKIRSTKLEDSAMYFCASSAQGPTEAFFGQGTRLTVV.

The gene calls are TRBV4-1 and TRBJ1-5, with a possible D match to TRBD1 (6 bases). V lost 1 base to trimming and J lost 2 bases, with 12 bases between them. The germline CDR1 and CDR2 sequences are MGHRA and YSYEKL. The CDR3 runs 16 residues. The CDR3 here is CASSQAPYRGNQPQHF. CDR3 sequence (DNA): TGCGCCAGCAGCCAAGCTCCATACAGGGGCAATCAGCCCCAGCATTTT.

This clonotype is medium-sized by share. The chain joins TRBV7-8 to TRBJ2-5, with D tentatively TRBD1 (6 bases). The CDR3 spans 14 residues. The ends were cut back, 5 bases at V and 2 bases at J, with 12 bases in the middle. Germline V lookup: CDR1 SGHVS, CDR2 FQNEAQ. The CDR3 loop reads CASSADRRQETQYF. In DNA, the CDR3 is TGTGCCAGCAGCGCGGACAGAAGACAAGAGACCCAGTACTTC.

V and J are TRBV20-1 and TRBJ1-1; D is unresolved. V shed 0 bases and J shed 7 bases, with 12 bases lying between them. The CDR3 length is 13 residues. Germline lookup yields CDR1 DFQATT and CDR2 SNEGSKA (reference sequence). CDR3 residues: CSARDQFTVEAFF. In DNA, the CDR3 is TGCAGTGCTAGAGATCAGTTTACCGTTGAAGCTTTCTTT.

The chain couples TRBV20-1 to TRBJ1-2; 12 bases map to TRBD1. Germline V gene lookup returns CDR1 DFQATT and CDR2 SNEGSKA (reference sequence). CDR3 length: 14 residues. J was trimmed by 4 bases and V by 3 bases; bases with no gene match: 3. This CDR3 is CSARGTGGAYGYTF. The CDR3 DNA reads TGCAGTGCTAGGGGGACAGGGGGCGCCTATGGCTACACCTTC.

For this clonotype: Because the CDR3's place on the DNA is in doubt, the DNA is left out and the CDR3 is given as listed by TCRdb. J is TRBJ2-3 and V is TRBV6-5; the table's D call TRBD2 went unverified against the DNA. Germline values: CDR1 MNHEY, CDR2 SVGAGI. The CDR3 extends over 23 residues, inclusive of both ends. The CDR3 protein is CASSYSSMGGYEQYFGPAATQYF.

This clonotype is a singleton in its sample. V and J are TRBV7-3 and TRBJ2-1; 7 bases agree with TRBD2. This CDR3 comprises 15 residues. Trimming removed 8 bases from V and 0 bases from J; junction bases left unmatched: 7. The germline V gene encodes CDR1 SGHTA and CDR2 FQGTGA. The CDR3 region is CASSRGGSSYNEQFF. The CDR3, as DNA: TGTGCCAGCTCCCGGGGCGGGAGCTCCTACAATGAGCAGTTCTTC. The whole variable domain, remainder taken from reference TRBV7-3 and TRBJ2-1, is GAGVSQTPSNKVTEKGKYVELRCDPISGHTALYWYRQSLGQGPEFLIYFQGTGAADDSGLPNDRFFAVRPEGSVSTLKIQRTERGDSAVYLCASSRGGSSYNEQFFGPGTRLTVL.

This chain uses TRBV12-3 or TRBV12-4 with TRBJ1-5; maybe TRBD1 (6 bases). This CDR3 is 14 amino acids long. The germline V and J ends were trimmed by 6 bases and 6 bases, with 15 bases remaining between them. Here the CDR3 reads CASSPPGAGQPQHF. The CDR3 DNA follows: TGTGCCAGCAGCCCGCCAGGGGCGGGTCAGCCCCAGCATTTT.

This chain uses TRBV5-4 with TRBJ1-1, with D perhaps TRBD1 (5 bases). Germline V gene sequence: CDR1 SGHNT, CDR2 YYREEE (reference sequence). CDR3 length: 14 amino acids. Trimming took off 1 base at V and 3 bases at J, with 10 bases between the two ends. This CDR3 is CASSLRGSDTEAFF. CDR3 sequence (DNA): TGTGCCAGCAGCTTGCGGGGGAGCGACACTGAAGCTTTCTTT.

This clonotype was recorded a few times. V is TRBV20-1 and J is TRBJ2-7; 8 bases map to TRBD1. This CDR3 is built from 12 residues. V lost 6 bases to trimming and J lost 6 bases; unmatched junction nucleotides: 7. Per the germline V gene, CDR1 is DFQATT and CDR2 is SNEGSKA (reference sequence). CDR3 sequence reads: CSAPRQGIEQYF. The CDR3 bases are TGCAGTGCGCCGAGACAGGGGATCGAGCAGTACTTC.

CDR3: CASSGGKGVSNQPQHF. CDR3 in DNA: TGTGCCAGTAGTGGGGGGAAGGGTGTTAGCAATCAGCCCCAGCATTTT. The chain has TRBV19 and TRBJ1-5, with D possibly TRBD1 on 5 matching bases. With 5 bases removed from V and 0 bases from J, the gap between germline ends came to 14 bases. This CDR3 is 16 amino acids long. The germline V gene encodes CDR1 LNHDA and CDR2 SQIVND (reference sequence).

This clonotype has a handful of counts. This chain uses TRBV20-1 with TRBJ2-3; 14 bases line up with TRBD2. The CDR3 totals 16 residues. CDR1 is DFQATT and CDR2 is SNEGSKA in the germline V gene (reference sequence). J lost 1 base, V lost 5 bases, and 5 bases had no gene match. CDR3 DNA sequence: TGCAGTGCTGGGACTAGCGGGAGCAGCCGCACAGATACGCAGTATTTT. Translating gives CSAGTSGSSRTDTQYF.

CDR3 protein: CASSLLGTGGWNSPLHF. DNA for the CDR3: TGTGCCAGCAGTTTATTGGGGACAGGGGGTTGGAATTCACCCCTCCACTTT. This chain connects TRBV27 to TRBJ1-6; 11 bases align to TRBD1. The CDR3 extends over 17 amino acids. The J segment lost 7 bases and the V segment lost 1 base, leaving 6 bases of the junction unmatched. Germline loops: CDR1 MNHEY, CDR2 SMNVEV (reference sequence).

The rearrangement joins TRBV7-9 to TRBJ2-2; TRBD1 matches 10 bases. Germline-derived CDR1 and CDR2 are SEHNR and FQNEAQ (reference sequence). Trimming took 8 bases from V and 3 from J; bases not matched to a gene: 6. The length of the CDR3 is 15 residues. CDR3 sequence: CASSGQGGHTGELFF. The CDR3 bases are TGTGCCAGCTCTGGACAGGGGGGTCACACCGGGGAGCTGTTTTTT.

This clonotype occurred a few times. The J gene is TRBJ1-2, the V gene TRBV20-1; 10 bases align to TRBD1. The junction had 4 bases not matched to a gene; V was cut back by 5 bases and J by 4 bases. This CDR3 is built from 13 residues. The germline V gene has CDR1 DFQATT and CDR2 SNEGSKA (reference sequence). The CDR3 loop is CSAPDRGVYGYTF. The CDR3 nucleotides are TGCAGTGCTCCGGACAGGGGGGTCTATGGCTACACCTTC.

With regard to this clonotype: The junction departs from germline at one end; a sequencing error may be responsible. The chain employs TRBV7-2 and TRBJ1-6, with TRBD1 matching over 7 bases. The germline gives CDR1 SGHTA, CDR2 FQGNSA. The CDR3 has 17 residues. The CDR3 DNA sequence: TGTGCCAGCGGCTTTGAGGGAAACCGGGACAGAGGATCACCCCTCCACTTT. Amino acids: CASGFEGNRDRGSPLHF.

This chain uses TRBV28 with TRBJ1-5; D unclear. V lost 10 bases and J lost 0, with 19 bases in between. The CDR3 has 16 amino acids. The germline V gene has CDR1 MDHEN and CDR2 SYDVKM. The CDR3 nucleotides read TGTGCCACTTTTAAGTCGGGAACAAATAGCAATCAGCCCCAGCATTTT. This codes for CATFKSGTNSNQPQHF.

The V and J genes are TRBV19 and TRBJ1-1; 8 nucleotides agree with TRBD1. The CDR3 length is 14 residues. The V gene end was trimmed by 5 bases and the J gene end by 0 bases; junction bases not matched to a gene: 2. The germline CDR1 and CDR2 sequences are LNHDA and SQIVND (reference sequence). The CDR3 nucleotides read TGTGCCAGTAGTCGGGACAGGTTGAACACTGAAGCTTTCTTT. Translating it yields CASSRDRLNTEAFF.

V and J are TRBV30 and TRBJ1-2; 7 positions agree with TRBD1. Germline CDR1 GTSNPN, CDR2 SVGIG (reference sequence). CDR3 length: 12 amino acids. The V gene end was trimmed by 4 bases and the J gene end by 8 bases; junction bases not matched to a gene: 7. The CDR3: CAWTRGGGGYTF. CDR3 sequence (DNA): TGTGCCTGGACGAGGGGAGGGGGCGGCTACACCTTC. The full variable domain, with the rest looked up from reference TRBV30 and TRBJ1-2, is SQTIHQWPATLVQPVGSPLSLECTVEGTSNPNLYWYRQAAGRGLQLLFYSVGIGQISSEVPQNLSASRPQDRQFILSSKKLLLSDSGFYLCAWTRGGGGYTFGSGTRLTVV.

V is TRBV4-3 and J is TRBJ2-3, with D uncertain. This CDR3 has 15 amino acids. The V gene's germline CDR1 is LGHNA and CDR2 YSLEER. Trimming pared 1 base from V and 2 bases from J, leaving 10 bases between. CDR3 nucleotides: TGCGCCAGCAGCCAAGGAAGGGTCTCCACAGATACGCAGTATTTT. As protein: CASSQGRVSTDTQYF.

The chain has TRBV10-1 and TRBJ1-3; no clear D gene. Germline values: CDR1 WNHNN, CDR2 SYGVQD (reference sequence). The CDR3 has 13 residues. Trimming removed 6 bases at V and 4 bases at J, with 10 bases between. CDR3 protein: CASSLEEGNTIYF. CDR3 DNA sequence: TGCGCCAGCAGCCTCGAGGAAGGAAACACCATATATTTT.

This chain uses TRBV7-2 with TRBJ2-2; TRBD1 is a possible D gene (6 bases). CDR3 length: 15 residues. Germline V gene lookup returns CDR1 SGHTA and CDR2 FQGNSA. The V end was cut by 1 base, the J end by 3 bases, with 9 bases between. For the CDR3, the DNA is TGTGCCAGCAGCTTAGTGGCAGGGGACACCGGGGAGCTGTTTTTT. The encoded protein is CASSLVAGDTGELFF.

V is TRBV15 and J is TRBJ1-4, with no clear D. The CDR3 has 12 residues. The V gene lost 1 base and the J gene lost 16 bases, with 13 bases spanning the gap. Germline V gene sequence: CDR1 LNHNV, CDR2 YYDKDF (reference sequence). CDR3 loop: CATSRVGYPPFF. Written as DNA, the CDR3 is TGTGCCACCAGCAGAGTAGGATATCCCCCGTTTTTT.

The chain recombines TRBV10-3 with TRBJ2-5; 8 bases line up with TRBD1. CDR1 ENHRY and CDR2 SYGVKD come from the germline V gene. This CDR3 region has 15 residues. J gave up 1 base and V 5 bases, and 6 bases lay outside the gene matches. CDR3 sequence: CAISLLGQGQETQYF. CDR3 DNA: TGTGCCATCAGTTTATTAGGACAGGGCCAAGAGACCCAGTACTTC.

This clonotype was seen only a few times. Here the CDR3 reads CSARDQAGLSETQYF. CDR3 nucleotide sequence: TGCAGTGCTAGAGACCAGGCCGGACTTTCAGAGACCCAGTACTTC. The rearrangement joins TRBV20-1 to TRBJ2-5, with D tentatively TRBD2 (5 bases). The germline gives CDR1 DFQATT, CDR2 SNEGSKA (reference sequence). The CDR3 sequence is 15 residues long. Trimming removed 0 bases from V and 4 bases from J, with 15 bases in between.

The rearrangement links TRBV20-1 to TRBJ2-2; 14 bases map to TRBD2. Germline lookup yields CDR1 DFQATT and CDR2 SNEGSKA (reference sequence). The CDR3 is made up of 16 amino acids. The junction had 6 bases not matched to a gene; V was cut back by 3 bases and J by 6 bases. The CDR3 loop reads CSASSPGLAGAGELFF. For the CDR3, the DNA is TGCAGTGCTAGCTCCCCGGGACTAGCGGGAGCCGGGGAGCTGTTTTTT.